The rows below give T cell receptor beta chains drawn from one sample of a study of cytomegalovirus exposure and HLA in healthy donors. Produced via immunoSEQ multiplex PCR; TCRdb's table is partial and in-frame only. The sample comprises approximately 120,000 clones, roughly 68% of which are singletons, and about 4% rests with the top ten. The specimen was PBMCs. Receptors were obtained from a woman aged 45-65 years in good health and CMV-seropositive. Each CDR3 is given with its conserved first and last residue. Each record gives: clone size, V gene, J gene, D gene, CDR3 DNA, CDR3 protein. D genes are given only for firm matches. For some rows the clone size is stated as once, few or many, or as a class when expanded; others skip it.

abundance: -
v_gene: TRBV6-6
j_gene: TRBJ2-3
d_gene: -
CDR3nt: TGTGCCAGCAGTTCCGGAGATACGCAGTATTTT
CDR3aa: CASSSGDTQYF

abundance: -
v_gene: TRBV6-5
j_gene: TRBJ1-4
d_gene: -
CDR3nt: TGTGCCAGCAGTTACCCAAGGAGGGATGAAAAACTGTTTTTT
CDR3aa: CASSYPRRDEKLFF

abundance: -
v_gene: TRBV6-1
j_gene: TRBJ1-1
d_gene: -
CDR3nt: TGTGCCAGCAGGATGGGACTCCCGAATCTTGAAGCTTTCTTT
CDR3aa: CASRMGLPNLEAFF

abundance: -
v_gene: TRBV6-6
j_gene: TRBJ2-7
d_gene: -
CDR3nt: TGTGCCATACGACAGGAGGCGACCTTGTACGAGCAGTACTTC
CDR3aa: CAIRQEATLYEQYF

abundance: once
v_gene: TRBV19
j_gene: TRBJ1-3
d_gene: TRBD1
CDR3nt: TGTGCCAGTAGGGGACAGGCTATCTCTGGAAACACCATATATTTT
CDR3aa: CASRGQAISGNTIYF

abundance: -
v_gene: TRBV5-1
j_gene: TRBJ1-1
d_gene: -
CDR3nt: TGCGCCAGCAGCGCAGGACAGAATGAACCCCCGGGCACTGAAGCTTTCTTT
CDR3aa: CASSAGQNEPPGTEAFF

abundance: -
v_gene: TRBV6-1
j_gene: TRBJ1-1
d_gene: -
CDR3nt: TGTGCCAGCAGTGAGCTCGGGGCGGGGAGCACTGAAGCTTTCTTT
CDR3aa: CASSELGAGSTEAFF

abundance: -
v_gene: TRBV5-1
j_gene: TRBJ1-4
d_gene: -
CDR3nt: TGCGCCAGCAGCTTGGAGGGAGGGCCGTCTAATGAAAAACTGTTTTTT
CDR3aa: CASSLEGGPSNEKLFF

abundance: few
v_gene: TRBV7-9
j_gene: TRBJ2-6
d_gene: TRBD1
CDR3nt: TGTGCCAGCACCCTGTTACAGGGGGTAGGAGGGGCCAACGTCCTGACTTTC
CDR3aa: CASTLLQGVGGANVLTF

abundance: once
v_gene: TRBV7-9
j_gene: TRBJ2-1
d_gene: -
CDR3nt: TGTGCCAGCAGCTTAGTGTCAGGGGCGGATGAGCAGTTCTTC
CDR3aa: CASSLVSGADEQFF

abundance: -
v_gene: TRBV10-2
j_gene: TRBJ1-2
d_gene: -
CDR3nt: TGCGCCACCCAGGGGTTGAACTATGGCTACACCTTC
CDR3aa: CATQGLNYGYTF

abundance: once
v_gene: TRBV25-1
j_gene: TRBJ2-7
d_gene: -
CDR3nt: TGTGCCAGCAGTTTTAACTACGAGCAGTACTTC
CDR3aa: CASSFNYEQYF

abundance: once
v_gene: TRBV7-2
j_gene: TRBJ1-4
d_gene: -
CDR3nt: TGTGCCAGCAGCCCCAGGGGTAGGGGGACTAATGAAAAACTGTTTTTT
CDR3aa: CASSPRGRGTNEKLFF

abundance: few
v_gene: TRBV15
j_gene: TRBJ2-7
d_gene: -
CDR3nt: TGTGCCACCAGCAGGCTAGACGGCCCCTATCCTCGCGAGCAGTACTTC
CDR3aa: CATSRLDGPYPREQYF

abundance: once
v_gene: TRBV7-9
j_gene: TRBJ1-4
d_gene: -
CDR3nt: TGTGCCAGCAGTCGAAGGACTGAGAATGAAAAACTGTTTTTT
CDR3aa: CASSRRTENEKLFF

abundance: -
v_gene: TRBV7-9
j_gene: TRBJ1-2
d_gene: -
CDR3nt: TGTGCCAGCAGCAAAGAAAACCGGGGCTACACCTTC
CDR3aa: CASSKENRGYTF

abundance: -
v_gene: TRBV19
j_gene: TRBJ2-1
d_gene: TRBD1
CDR3nt: TGTGCCAGTATCAACCTGGGACAGACTAACAATGAGCAGTTCTTC
CDR3aa: CASINLGQTNNEQFF

abundance: -
v_gene: TRBV2
j_gene: TRBJ1-2
d_gene: -
CDR3nt: TGTGCCAGCACCCGAGAGAACTATGGCTACACCTTC
CDR3aa: CASTRENYGYTF

abundance: -
v_gene: TRBV6-1
j_gene: TRBJ1-2
d_gene: -
CDR3nt: TGTGCCACCGTGTCCAGGGCCTTCTATGGCTACACCTTC
CDR3aa: CATVSRAFYGYTF

abundance: -
v_gene: TRBV5-4
j_gene: TRBJ1-2
d_gene: -
CDR3nt: TGTGCCAGCAGCTTGGCGGGTACTAACTATGGCTACACCTTC
CDR3aa: CASSLAGTNYGYTF

abundance: -
v_gene: TRBV5-6
j_gene: TRBJ2-7
d_gene: TRBD1
CDR3nt: TGTGCCAGCAGCACCCAGGACAGGTTCAACGAGCAGTACTTC
CDR3aa: CASSTQDRFNEQYF

abundance: -
v_gene: TRBV29-1
j_gene: TRBJ2-7
d_gene: TRBD2
CDR3nt: TGCAGCGTTGTAATAGCCCAGCGGGGGACTTACGAGCAGTACTTC
CDR3aa: CSVVIAQRGTYEQYF

abundance: few
v_gene: TRBV7-9
j_gene: TRBJ2-3
d_gene: -
CDR3nt: TGTGCCAGCAGCTCCATAGTAGATACGCAGTATTTT
CDR3aa: CASSSIVDTQYF

abundance: -
v_gene: TRBV28
j_gene: TRBJ2-5
d_gene: -
CDR3nt: TGTGCCAGCAGTTTGGAAGAGGGCCCCATCCAAGAGACCCAGTACTTC
CDR3aa: CASSLEEGPIQETQYF

abundance: -
v_gene: TRBV6-4
j_gene: TRBJ2-2
d_gene: -
CDR3nt: TGTGCCAGCAGTGACAATCAGAACACCGGGGAGCTGTTTTTT
CDR3aa: CASSDNQNTGELFF

abundance: -
v_gene: TRBV5-1
j_gene: TRBJ1-5
d_gene: TRBD1
CDR3nt: TGCGCCAGCAGCTTGACAGGGGTCAATCAGCCCCAGCATTTT
CDR3aa: CASSLTGVNQPQHF

abundance: -
v_gene: TRBV6-1
j_gene: TRBJ2-5
d_gene: TRBD1
CDR3nt: TGTGCCAGTAATAAGGGGCAGGGGGCACGGGAGACCCAGTACTTC
CDR3aa: CASNKGQGARETQYF

abundance: once
v_gene: TRBV15
j_gene: TRBJ2-3
d_gene: TRBD2
CDR3nt: TGTGCCACCAGCACATCCAGCGGGGGTCTGGATACGCAGTATTTT
CDR3aa: CATSTSSGGLDTQYF

abundance: -
v_gene: TRBV6-6
j_gene: TRBJ1-5
d_gene: TRBD1
CDR3nt: TGTGCCAGCAGTAGGGGGGACAGACAGCCCCAGCATTTT
CDR3aa: CASSRGDRQPQHF

abundance: -
v_gene: TRBV19
j_gene: TRBJ2-2
d_gene: TRBD1
CDR3nt: TGTGCCAGTAACATGCCGGGACAGGGGGCGGACACCGGGGAGCTGTTTTTT
CDR3aa: CASNMPGQGADTGELFF

abundance: -
v_gene: TRBV10-3
j_gene: TRBJ2-1
d_gene: -
CDR3nt: TGTGCCATCAGTGAGACCAGGAAATACAATGAGCAGTTCTTC
CDR3aa: CAISETRKYNEQFF

abundance: -
v_gene: TRBV7-9
j_gene: TRBJ1-2
d_gene: TRBD1
CDR3nt: TGTGCCAGCAGCTCTTCGACAGGGGAAAGCTATGGCTACACCTTC
CDR3aa: CASSSSTGESYGYTF

abundance: -
v_gene: TRBV28
j_gene: TRBJ2-7
d_gene: -
CDR3nt: TGTGCCAGCAACCCTGGACAGTCATACGAGCAGTACTTC
CDR3aa: CASNPGQSYEQYF

abundance: -
v_gene: TRBV4-3
j_gene: TRBJ2-2
d_gene: TRBD2
CDR3nt: TGCGCCAGCAGCCAAGAGGTCCTAGCGGGGAGAACCGGGGAGCTGTTTTTT
CDR3aa: CASSQEVLAGRTGELFF

abundance: -
v_gene: TRBV6-6
j_gene: TRBJ1-2
d_gene: TRBD1
CDR3nt: TGTGCCAGCAGCCCGGGACAGGGTACGACGGGCTACACCTTC
CDR3aa: CASSPGQGTTGYTF

abundance: once
v_gene: TRBV10-3
j_gene: TRBJ2-1
d_gene: -
CDR3nt: TGTGCCATCAGTGGGGGGGTTGGTCTATCGAGCTCCTACAATGAGCAGTTCTTC
CDR3aa: CAISGGVGLSSSYNEQFF

abundance: -
v_gene: TRBV9
j_gene: TRBJ2-7
d_gene: TRBD1
CDR3nt: TGTGCCAGCAGCGTACTAGGACAGGGGGCGTTCTACGAGCAGTACTTC
CDR3aa: CASSVLGQGAFYEQYF

abundance: few
v_gene: TRBV6-6
j_gene: TRBJ2-2
d_gene: TRBD1
CDR3nt: TGTGCCAGTAGACAGGGTGGCACCGGGGAGCTGTTTTTT
CDR3aa: CASRQGGTGELFF

abundance: -
v_gene: TRBV7-9
j_gene: TRBJ1-1
d_gene: -
CDR3nt: TGTGCCAGCAGCTTAGAAATTTACAGCCTGAACACTGAAGCTTTCTTT
CDR3aa: CASSLEIYSLNTEAFF

abundance: -
v_gene: TRBV4-3
j_gene: TRBJ1-6
d_gene: -
CDR3nt: TGCGCCAGCAGCCGGGACACTTACAATTCACCCCTCCACTTT
CDR3aa: CASSRDTYNSPLHF

abundance: once
v_gene: TRBV7-2
j_gene: TRBJ1-5
d_gene: -
CDR3nt: TGTGCCAGCAGCGAGGGCAGGGAGGCCCAGCATTTT
CDR3aa: CASSEGREAQHF

abundance: -
v_gene: TRBV6-4
j_gene: TRBJ2-3
d_gene: TRBD1
CDR3nt: TGTGCCAGCAGTCAGACAGGGGTTACAGATACGCAGTATTTT
CDR3aa: CASSQTGVTDTQYF

abundance: once
v_gene: TRBV28
j_gene: TRBJ1-2
d_gene: -
CDR3nt: TGTGCCAGCAGTCCGACAGGACCCGGTGGCTACACCTTC
CDR3aa: CASSPTGPGGYTF

abundance: -
v_gene: TRBV19
j_gene: TRBJ2-1
d_gene: TRBD1
CDR3nt: TGTGCCAGTAAACCGAACCGACAGGGGCCGGATAGGGATGAGCAGTTCTTC
CDR3aa: CASKPNRQGPDRDEQFF

abundance: -
v_gene: TRBV7-9
j_gene: TRBJ1-1
d_gene: -
CDR3nt: TGTTCCAGCAGCTTAGTTTTCGGTACGGGAGCTTTCTTT
CDR3aa: CSSSLVFGTGAFF

abundance: -
v_gene: TRBV4-1
j_gene: TRBJ1-1
d_gene: -
CDR3nt: TGCGCCAGCAGCGACTACCAGGAGAACACTGAAGCTTTCTTT
CDR3aa: CASSDYQENTEAFF

abundance: -
v_gene: TRBV7-2
j_gene: TRBJ2-3
d_gene: -
CDR3nt: TGTGCCAGCAGCTTAGGACTAGGGGCCCGCACAGATACGCAGTATTTT
CDR3aa: CASSLGLGARTDTQYF

abundance: -
v_gene: TRBV5-1
j_gene: TRBJ2-7
d_gene: TRBD1
CDR3nt: TGCGCCAGCAGCCCAGGACAGGGGGTCGAGCAGTACTTC
CDR3aa: CASSPGQGVEQYF